Following are 25 T cell receptor beta chains from one sample sequenced in a study of cytomegalovirus exposure and HLA in healthy donors (dated by TCRdb to about 2017). The method behind the library was the immunoSEQ multiplex PCR assay. For the multiplex PCR, a mixture combining 60 forward primers for TCR Vbeta segments and 13 reverse primers for TCR Jbeta segments was used. TCRdb stores this immuneACCESS table with in-frame sequences only. Part of the clones is absent; in the studies checked, under half of the shortfall reflects unresolved V genes, and no reason is known for the rest. The sample table shows approximately 73,000 clones, and roughly four fifths are seen once. The top ten clonotypes cover over 10% of the sample. Sample: PBMCs. The receptor source for this set is a man between 65 and 80 years old in good health and CMV-seronegative.

This clone has just one count. This chain uses TRBV7-8 with TRBJ1-3; tentatively, D is TRBD1 (5 bases). Germline-derived CDR1 and CDR2 are SGHVS and FQNEAQ. V was pared by 6 bases and J by 0 bases, with 9 bases between. This CDR3 is 14 amino acids long. For the CDR3, the DNA is TGTGCCAGCAGGACAGACATCTCTGGAAACACCATATATTTT. As protein: CASRTDISGNTIYF. Filled out from reference TRBV7-8 and TRBJ1-3, the complete variable domain reads GAGVSQSPRYKVAKRGQDVALRCDPISGHVSLFWYQQALGQGPEFLTYFQNEAQLDKSGLPSDRFFAERPEGSVSTLKIQRTQQEDSAVYLCASRTDISGNTIYFGEGSWLTVV.

This clone was recorded a few times. This sequence joins TRBV11-2 and TRBJ2-3; D is ambiguous. This CDR3 has 14 residues. Germline CDR1 is SGHAT and CDR2 is FQNNGV. V was clipped by 5 bases and J by 2 bases, with 11 bases between them. The DNA for the CDR3 is TGTGCCAGCAGCCCCACATTCCCCACAGATACGCAGTATTTT. Protein: CASSPTFPTDTQYF. The full variable domain, rest sourced from reference TRBV11-2 and TRBJ2-3, is EAGVAQSPRYKIIEKRQSVAFWCNPISGHATLYWYQQILGQGPKLLIQFQNNGVVDDSQLPKDRFSAERLKGVDSTLKIQPAKLEDSAVYLCASSPTFPTDTQYFGPGTRLTVL.

The V gene is TRBV5-5, the J gene TRBJ1-6; D ambiguous. Per the germline V gene, CDR1 is SGHKS and CDR2 is YYEKEE (reference sequence). This CDR3 region has 13 residues. The ends were cut back, 1 base at V and 8 bases at J, with 7 bases in the middle. The CDR3, as DNA: TGTGCCAGCAGCTTGACCGGGGATTCACCCCTCCACTTT. Encoded protein: CASSLTGDSPLHF.

This chain uses TRBV7-6 with TRBJ2-5, with TRBD2 matching 9 bases. The J call may not be correct, given that the DNA end is closer to TRBJ2-7. CDR1 SGHVS and CDR2 FNYEAQ come from the germline V gene. The CDR3 covers 15 residues. The CDR3 here is CASSLNPSGAYEQYF. The CDR3 region has the DNA TGTGCCAGCAGCTTAAACCCTAGCGGGGCCTACGAGCAGTACTTC.

This rearrangement joins TRBV5-5 to TRBJ2-7; D not resolved. The CDR3 loop spans 15 amino acids. Germline V gives CDR1 SGHKS, CDR2 YYEKEE (reference sequence). V shed 0 bases and J shed 4 bases, with 14 bases lying between them. CDR3 nucleotides: TGTGCCAGCAGCTTGGCCGGAACCAGAGGATACGAGCAGTACTTC. Translating it yields CASSLAGTRGYEQYF.

This clone was found a few times. The V and J genes are TRBV9 and TRBJ1-2, with 10 bases identical to TRBD1. The CDR3 consists of 15 residues. The V segment lost 4 bases and the J segment 7 bases; nucleotides outside the gene matches: 10. The germline V gene has CDR1 SGDLS and CDR2 YYNGEE. The CDR3 protein is CASSPSTGQGSGYTF. DNA of the CDR3: TGTGCCAGCAGCCCATCGACGGGACAGGGGTCTGGCTACACCTTC.

The sample holds a few counts of this clone. The chain employs TRBV6-5 and TRBJ2-5; D is unresolved. V lost 6 bases and J lost 2, with 13 bases in between. The CDR3 contains 14 residues. The germline V gene encodes CDR1 MNHEY and CDR2 SVGAGI. CDR3 residues: CASSLWALQETQYF. CDR3 nucleotides: TGTGCCAGCAGCCTCTGGGCTTTACAAGAGACCCAGTACTTC.

This clone was observed a handful of times. A junction end diverges from the germline sequence, so it may reflect a read error. The V gene is TRBV7-9, the J gene TRBJ2-7; D may be TRBD1 (5 bases). This CDR3 region has 12 residues. The germline CDR1 and CDR2 sequences are SEHNR and FQNEAQ (reference sequence). CDR3 region: CSSSSRDLEQYF. Here the CDR3 DNA reads TGTTCCAGCAGCTCCAGGGATCTCGAGCAGTACTTC.

This chain links TRBV6-1 with TRBJ1-2, with 7 bases aligning to TRBD1. The CDR3 spans 15 residues. Germline-derived CDR1 and CDR2 are MNHNS and SASEGT. V shed 8 bases and J 0 bases; nucleotides not matched to a gene: 9. Written as DNA, the CDR3 is TGTGCCAGCCGAATTTGGGACAGAACTAACTATGGCTACACCTTC. This encodes CASRIWDRTNYGYTF.

This sequence joins TRBV7-2 and TRBJ1-6, with D possibly matching TRBD1 (6 bases). V lost 5 bases, J lost 7 bases, and 12 bases lay in between. CDR1 is SGHTA and CDR2 is FQGNSA in the germline V gene. This CDR3 has 14 amino acids. CDR3 bases: TGTGCCAGCAGCCTGGCCCAGGGGAATTCACCCCTCCACTTT. Protein: CASSLAQGNSPLHF. The full variable domain, its missing parts supplied by reference TRBV7-2 and TRBJ1-6, is GAGVSQSPSNKVTEKGKDVELRCDPISGHTALYWYRQSLGQGLEFLIYFQGNSAPDKSGLPSDRFSAERTGGSVSTLTIQRTQQEDSAVYLCASSLAQGNSPLHFGNGTRLTVT.

V is TRBV15 and J is TRBJ1-6, with 9 bases identical to TRBD1. Unmatched junction bases numbered 5, after V lost 0 bases and J lost 2 bases. The CDR3 contains 18 residues. Germline V gene lookup returns CDR1 LNHNV and CDR2 YYDKDF (reference sequence). The CDR3 sequence is CATSREGQGETYNSPLHF. CDR3 bases: TGTGCCACCAGCAGAGAGGGACAGGGCGAAACCTATAATTCACCCCTCCACTTT.

The chain uses TRBV4-1 and TRBJ1-2; tentative D call: TRBD1 (6 bases). The V end lost 5 bases, the J end lost 8 bases, and 24 bases lay between the germline ends. The CDR3 is 16 residues long. Germline loops: CDR1 MGHRA, CDR2 YSYEKL. In DNA, the CDR3 is TGCGCCAGCAGCGAATTACAGGGATACAGCACTGAGGGCTACACCTTC. Its translation is CASSELQGYSTEGYTF.

The chain carries TRBV4-1 and TRBJ2-2, with TRBD2 matching over 10 bases. This CDR3 spans 22 amino acids. Per the germline V gene, CDR1 is MGHRA and CDR2 is YSYEKL. J was trimmed by 0 bases and V by 2 bases; bases with no gene match: 18. The CDR3 sequence: CASSQFSTGPPTSGANTGELFF. The CDR3 DNA reads TGCGCCAGCAGCCAATTCTCGACAGGGCCGCCCACTAGCGGGGCGAACACCGGGGAGCTGTTTTTT.

The CDR3 DNA is TGTGCCAGCGCGGGGGCGGACCTTCAGTACTTC. Amino acids: CASAGADLQYF. The chain combines TRBV7-9 with TRBJ2-4, with D possibly being TRBD2 (7 bases). CDR1 SEHNR and CDR2 FQNEAQ come from the germline V gene (reference sequence). The CDR3 has 11 residues. V shed 8 bases and J shed 11 bases, with 13 bases lying between them.

This clone was found a few times. This rearrangement joins TRBV10-3 to TRBJ1-4; D gene uncertain. Germline CDR1 and CDR2: ENHRY and SYGVKD. CDR3 length equals 12 residues. V was shortened by 5 bases and J by 4 bases, with 5 bases between the two germline ends. The CDR3 DNA sequence: TGTGCCATCAGTACAGATAATGAAAAACTGTTTTTT. Its protein is CAISTDNEKLFF.

In its sample, this clone was seen a few times. The rearrangement joins TRBV28 to TRBJ1-2, with D possibly being TRBD1 (6 bases). Trimming took off 2 bases at V and 7 bases at J, with 14 bases between the two ends. This CDR3 has 14 residues. Germline assignment: CDR1 MDHEN and CDR2 SYDVKM. CDR3 in amino acids: CASSLTLGQSGYTF. The CDR3 DNA is TGTGCCAGCAGTTTAACGCTGGGACAATCTGGCTACACCTTC.

This chain links TRBV5-1 with TRBJ1-6; 7 bases line up with TRBD1. This CDR3 region has 15 residues. Unmatched junction bases numbered 4, after V lost 0 bases and J lost 7 bases. In germline, CDR1 is SGHRS, CDR2 YFSETQ. The CDR3 loop reads CASSLDRQGNSPLHF. The CDR3 DNA is TGCGCCAGCAGCTTGGATAGACAGGGAAATTCACCCCTCCACTTT.

The V gene is TRBV19, the J gene TRBJ2-1; 14 bases map to TRBD2. The length of the CDR3 is 17 residues. CDR1 is LNHDA, CDR2 SQIVND, per germline (reference sequence). V lost 7 bases and J lost 1; bases outside the gene matches: 6. The CDR3 reads CASTGTSGGDSYNEQFF. CDR3 sequence (DNA): TGTGCCAGTACTGGGACTAGCGGGGGCGATTCCTACAATGAGCAGTTCTTC.

This clone was picked up one time. The chain carries TRBV19 and TRBJ1-1; 12 bases are shared with TRBD1. The germline V gene encodes CDR1 LNHDA and CDR2 SQIVND (reference sequence). The CDR3 has 14 residues. The V gene end was trimmed by 3 bases and the J gene end by 8 bases; junction bases not matched to a gene: 4. DNA for the CDR3: TGTGCCAGTAGTATCCCGGGACAGGGGGCGGAAGCTTTCTTT. Its protein product is CASSIPGQGAEAFF. Complete variable domain (other parts from reference TRBV19 and TRBJ1-1): DGGITQSPKYLFRKEGQNVTLSCEQNLNHDAMYWYRQDPGQGLRLIYYSQIVNDFQKGDIAEGYSVSREKKESFPLTVTSAQKNPTAFYLCASSIPGQGAEAFFGQGTRLTVV.

The rearrangement joins TRBV7-6 to TRBJ1-5; 7 nucleotides agree with TRBD1. Per the germline V gene, CDR1 is SGHVS and CDR2 is FNYEAQ. The CDR3 spans 17 residues. Trimming removed 1 base from V and 0 bases from J; junction bases left unmatched: 6. CDR3 residues: CASSLGWAGGSNQPQHF. As DNA, the CDR3 is TGTGCCAGCAGCTTAGGATGGGCAGGGGGTAGCAATCAGCCCCAGCATTTT.

In its sample, this clone was seen a few times. The chain employs TRBV5-1 and TRBJ2-4, with 8 positions matching TRBD1. This CDR3 comprises 15 residues. The ends lost 0 bases at V and 8 bases at J; junction bases unmatched: 7. Germline CDR1 and CDR2: SGHRS and YFSETQ. CDR3 protein: CASSLDGQGLDIQYF. The CDR3 region has the DNA TGCGCCAGCAGCTTGGACGGACAGGGTTTGGACATTCAGTACTTC. Supplemented by reference TRBV5-1 and TRBJ2-4, the full variable domain reads KAGVTQTPRYLIKTRGQQVTLSCSPISGHRSVSWYQQTPGQGLQFLFEYFSETQRNKGNFPGRFSGRQFSNSRSEMNVSTLELGDSALYLCASSLDGQGLDIQYFGAGTRLSVL.

The chain is built from TRBV19 and TRBJ2-1; TRBD2 aligns across 9 bases. The CDR3 runs to 18 residues. Trimming cost V 3 bases and J 0 bases; bases outside gene matches: 9. Germline CDR1 reads LNHDA; CDR2 reads SQIVND (reference sequence). CDR3 nucleotides: TGTGCCAGTAGTATGGGACTAGCTCGTCCGAGCTCCTACAATGAGCAGTTCTTC. This sequence encodes CASSMGLARPSSYNEQFF.

This clone came up a few times. In DNA, the CDR3 is TGTGCCAGCAGTTCCCCAAGGACAGTGGGAAAACTGTTTTTT. Translated: CASSSPRTVGKLFF. The rearrangement links TRBV28 to TRBJ1-4; the D gene is possibly TRBD1 (6 bases). The V gene lost 4 bases and the J gene lost 10 bases, with 16 bases spanning the gap. CDR1 and CDR2 (germline): MDHEN, SYDVKM. CDR3 length: 14 residues.

The genes are TRBV2 and TRBJ1-1; D is ambiguous. The CDR3 runs to 14 residues. Germline CDR1 and CDR2: SNHLY and FYNNEI. V gave up 6 bases and J gave up 1 base, with 12 bases separating them. The CDR3 DNA reads TGTGCCAGCAGGGAGTCCAGTGGGAACACTGAAGCTTTCTTT. It specifies CASRESSGNTEAFF.

V and J are TRBV7-8 and TRBJ1-1; D perhaps matches TRBD1 (5 bases). The CDR3 extends over 13 amino acids. Deletions cut 5 bases from V and 1 base from J, with 8 bases between. Germline CDR1 is SGHVS and CDR2 is FQNEAQ. CDR3 amino acids: CASSAGRNTEAFF. The CDR3, as DNA: TGTGCCAGCAGCGCGGGACGGAACACTGAAGCTTTCTTT.